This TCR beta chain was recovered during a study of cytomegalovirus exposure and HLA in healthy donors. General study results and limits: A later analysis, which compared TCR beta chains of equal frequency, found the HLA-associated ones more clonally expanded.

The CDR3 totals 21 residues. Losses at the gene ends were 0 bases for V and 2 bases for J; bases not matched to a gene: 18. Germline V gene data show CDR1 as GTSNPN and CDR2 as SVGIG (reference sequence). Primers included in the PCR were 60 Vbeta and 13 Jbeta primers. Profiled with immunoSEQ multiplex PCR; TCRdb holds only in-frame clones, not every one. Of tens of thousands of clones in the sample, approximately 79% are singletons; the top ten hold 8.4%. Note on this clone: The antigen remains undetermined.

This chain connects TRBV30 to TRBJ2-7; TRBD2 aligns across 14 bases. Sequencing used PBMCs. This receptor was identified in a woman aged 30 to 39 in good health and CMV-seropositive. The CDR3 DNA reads TGTGCCTGGAGTGTGGGGTTCTCGACTAGCGGGGGGGTGACCTCAGCCTACGAGCAGTACTTC. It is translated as CAWSVGFSTSGGVTSAYEQYF.